These 12 T cell receptor beta chains came from one sample sequenced in a study of CD8 T cells in Susac syndrome. The authors reverse transcribed 0.5 to 1 ug RNA with random hexamers. TCRdb fed the immunoSEQ multiplex PCR reads into MiXCR, producing one record per CDR3 protein. The sample holds about 200,000 distinct CDR3 sequences, 90% to 95% seen once. The sequencing input was CD8+ T cells from PBMCs. The receptors stem from a human donor with multiple sclerosis.

This sequence joins TRBV2 and TRBJ2-7; TRBD2 is a possible D gene (6 bases). The V end was cut by 11 bases, the J end by 3 bases, with 20 bases between. Looked up from germline, CDR1 is SNHLY and CDR2 is FYNNEI. The CDR3 length is 14 residues. The CDR3 sequence: CALRPQGGVYEQYF. The CDR3, as DNA: TGTGCCCTAAGACCGCAAGGAGGGGTCTACGAGCAGTACTTC.

CDR3 in amino acids: CASSQTSGEETQYF. Here the CDR3 DNA reads TGTGCCAGCAGCCAAACTAGCGGAGAAGAGACCCAGTACTTC. The rearrangement links TRBV5-8 to TRBJ2-5, with 8 positions matching TRBD2. The CDR3 totals 14 residues. V gave up 4 bases and J gave up 3 bases; unmatched junction bases: 5. The germline CDR1 and CDR2 sequences are SGHTS and YDEGEE.

This clonotype appeared a few times. The chain links TRBV19 to TRBJ2-7; 12 bases map to TRBD2. The length of the CDR3 is 15 residues. Germline CDR1 LNHDA, CDR2 SQIVND (reference sequence). With 5 bases clipped from V and 1 base from J, the junction kept 3 bases outside the gene matches. The CDR3 spells CASSELAGGSYEQYF. The CDR3 nucleotides read TGTGCCAGTAGTGAACTAGCGGGAGGTTCCTACGAGCAGTACTTC.

The chain combines TRBV7-6 with TRBJ2-1; the D gene is possibly TRBD2 (6 bases). Germline CDR1 and CDR2: SGHVS and FNYEAQ. CDR3 length: 18 amino acids. The ends were cut back, 2 bases at V and 0 bases at J, with 17 bases in the middle. The CDR3 region is CASSLTPGTPSSYNEQFF. The CDR3 DNA reads TGTGCCAGCAGCTTAACCCCCGGGACTCCCAGCTCCTACAATGAGCAGTTCTTC.

The V call is TRBV14, the J call TRBJ2-1; TRBD2 agrees at 14 bases. Germline V gene sequence: CDR1 SGHDN, CDR2 FVKESK. With V trimmed by 0 bases and J by 5 bases, 3 bases remained unmatched. CDR3 length: 17 residues. The CDR3 DNA is TGTGCCAGCAGCCAAGATCCGGGACTAGCGGGGGACAATGAGCAGTTCTTC. Protein product: CASSQDPGLAGDNEQFF. Combining the CDR3 with reference TRBV14 and TRBJ2-1 gives the whole variable domain EAGVTQFPSHSVIEKGQTVTLRCDPISGHDNLYWYRRVMGKEIKFLLHFVKESKQDESGMPNNRFLAERTGGTYSTLKVQPAELEDSGVYFCASSQDPGLAGDNEQFFGPGTRLTVL.

This rearrangement joins TRBV12-3 or TRBV12-4 to TRBJ2-7; D is perhaps TRBD2 (6 bases). V lost 5 bases and J 3 bases, leaving 14 bases between the germline ends. There are 14 residues in the CDR3. This CDR3 is CASSGDPGGYEQYF. The CDR3 coding sequence is TGTGCCAGCAGTGGAGACCCCGGGGGCTACGAGCAGTACTTC.

The chain combines TRBV27 with TRBJ2-3; D gene uncertain. Germline CDR1 is MNHEY and CDR2 is SMNVEV (reference sequence). The length of the CDR3 is 12 residues. V gave up 6 bases and J gave up 0 bases, with 4 bases separating them. The CDR3 region has the DNA TGTGCCAGCAGCCAAAGCACAGATACGCAGTATTTT. The encoded protein is CASSQSTDTQYF.

The chain is built from TRBV5-6 and TRBJ2-5; weak D call: TRBD2 (6 bases). The V end lost 1 base, the J end lost 2 bases, and 12 bases lay between the germline ends. Germline CDR1 and CDR2: SGHDT and YYEEEE. The CDR3 sequence is 15 residues long. CDR3 sequence: CASSLWRGPQETQYF. DNA of the CDR3: TGTGCCAGCAGCTTGTGGCGGGGACCACAAGAGACCCAGTACTTC. Drawing the rest from reference TRBV5-6 and TRBJ2-5, the complete variable domain is DAGVTQSPTHLIKTRGQQVTLRCSPKSGHDTVSWYQQALGQGPQFIFQYYEEEERQRGNFPDRFSGHQFPNYSSELNVNALLLGDSALYLCASSLWRGPQETQYFGPGTRLLVL.

The chain employs TRBV6-6 and TRBJ2-7; the D gene is possibly TRBD2 (5 bases). Trimming removed 7 bases from V and 0 bases from J, with 13 bases in between. The CDR3 consists of 14 residues. Germline CDR1 is MNHNY and CDR2 is SVGAGI (reference sequence). CDR3 amino acids: CASKGGASSYEQYF. The CDR3 DNA sequence: TGTGCCAGCAAAGGAGGCGCGAGCTCCTACGAGCAGTACTTC.

The chain links TRBV19 to TRBJ2-7; TRBD1 is a possible D gene (5 bases). The V end was cut by 5 bases, the J end by 5 bases, with 13 bases between. Germline V gene sequence: CDR1 LNHDA, CDR2 SQIVND (reference sequence). CDR3 length: 13 residues. The CDR3 sequence: CASSPTAADEQYF. DNA of the CDR3: TGTGCCAGTAGTCCGACAGCCGCGGACGAGCAGTACTTC.

The rearrangement uses TRBV9 and TRBJ2-2; TRBD2 matches at 13 bases. The germline V gene has CDR1 SGDLS and CDR2 YYNGEE. Trimming took 4 bases from V and 6 from J; bases not matched to a gene: 3. The CDR3 sequence is 15 residues long. The CDR3 region has the DNA TGTGCCAGCAGCAGACTAGCGGGAGGTTCCGGGGAGCTGTTTTTT. It encodes CASSRLAGGSGELFF.

The chain joins TRBV7-9 to TRBJ2-3; 9 nucleotides match TRBD2. The CDR3 contains 19 residues. The V gene's germline CDR1 is SEHNR and CDR2 FQNEAQ (reference sequence). J lost 1 base, V lost 7 bases, and 18 bases had no gene match. This CDR3 is CASTRRREGSNRGTDTQYF. The CDR3 DNA follows: TGTGCCAGCACCCGAAGGCGGGAGGGTTCCAACCGGGGCACAGATACGCAGTATTTT.